This TCR beta chain was captured by sequencing in a study of blood T cell repertoires in COVID-19. Study-wide context: Samples taken during acute and convalescent COVID-19 were collected in the United States, Italy and Spain.

There are a few counts of this clone. Measured with immunoSEQ multiplex PCR; TCRdb has only the in-frame clones, and not every one. The table shows 120,000 or so clones, with around four fifths occurring only once. The CDR3 is made up of 18 amino acids. Germline V gene sequence: CDR1 LGHNA, CDR2 YSLEER. Trimming pared 0 bases from V and 1 base from J, leaving 15 bases between. The clonotype was recovered from an elderly man with active or convalescent COVID-19. Sequencing used peripheral blood. V and J are TRBV4-3 and TRBJ2-2; D gene uncertain. This chain's CDR3 is CASSQETQRPLNTGELFF. CDR3 DNA sequence: TGCGCCAGCAGCCAAGAGACTCAGAGACCCTTGAACACCGGGGAGCTGTTTTTT.